This T cell receptor (beta chain) comes out of a study of blood T cell repertoires in COVID-19. Study background: Italy, Spain and the United States were the sources of the convalescent and acute COVID-19 samples. PBMCs, B-cell-depleted T cells, or T cells were the source of the cDNA or gDNA that made up the material.

V lost 4 bases, J lost 8 bases, and 14 bases lay in between. CDR3 length: 13 amino acids. From germline, CDR1 is SEHNR and CDR2 FQNEAQ (reference sequence). Original handling: Reference gene primer amplification gave nucleated cell count estimates. TCRdb's copy holds only in-frame clones and misses some; the assay was immunoSEQ multiplex PCR. The DNA gave D and trimming, while V, J and clone size come from that table. The table has roughly 170,000 clones, around two thirds seen once. This chain uses TRBV7-9 with TRBJ1-1; D remains ambiguous. Sample: peripheral blood. This sequence originates from an elderly woman with acute or convalescent COVID-19. This chain's CDR3 is CASSYQRVSEAFF. The CDR3 region has the DNA TGTGCCAGCAGCTACCAGAGGGTTTCCGAAGCTTTCTTT. Based on the CDR3 plus reference TRBV7-9 and TRBJ1-1, the full variable domain is DTGVSQNPRHKITKRGQNVTFRCDPISEHNRLYWYRQTLGQGPEFLTYFQNEAQLEKSRLLSDRFSAERPKGSFSTLEIQRTEQGDSAMYLCASSYQRVSEAFFGQGTRLTVV.